Listed below are T cell receptor beta chains from one sample, sequenced in a study of cytomegalovirus exposure and HLA in healthy donors. Clones were read by immunoSEQ multiplex PCR, and TCRdb kept only the in-frame ones, dropping some. This table has roughly 100,000 clones, around 75% appearing once. Material for sequencing was PBMCs. The receptors stem from a female donor in good health and CMV-seronegative. Each CDR3 is given with its conserved first and last residue. D genes are given only for firm matches. Rows give clone size only sometimes, using once, few, many, or a class for an expanded clone.

CDR3 protein	CDR3 DNA	D gene	clone size	J gene	V gene
CASSFTGGGEAFF	TGTGCCAGCAGCTTTACAGGGGGCGGGGAAGCTTTCTTT	TRBD1	few	TRBJ1-1	TRBV7-2
CASSGDIRNTEAFF	TGTGCCAGCAGCGGGGACATCAGGAACACTGAAGCTTTCTTT	-	-	TRBJ1-1	TRBV9
CAISRTGSSQETQYF	TGTGCCATCAGTCGGACAGGGTCATCCCAAGAGACCCAGTACTTC	TRBD1	-	TRBJ2-5	TRBV10-3
CASSLEPGTGELFF	TGTGCCAGCAGCTTGGAACCCGGTACCGGGGAGCTGTTTTTT	-	few	TRBJ2-2	TRBV5-4
CASSWRVDNEQFF	TGCGCCAGCAGCTGGAGAGTAGACAATGAGCAGTTCTTC	-	-	TRBJ2-1	TRBV5-1
CASRPGSSWTEAFF	TGTGCCAGCAGACCAGGGTCATCGTGGACTGAAGCTTTCTTT	-	-	TRBJ1-1	TRBV2
CASSYGQGFYEQYF	TGTGCCAGCAGTTACGGGCAGGGTTTCTACGAGCAGTACTTC	-	-	TRBJ2-7	TRBV6-5
CASRRTSASYEQYF	TGTGCCAGCAGGCGGACTAGCGCCTCCTACGAGCAGTACTTC	TRBD2	-	TRBJ2-7	TRBV2
CASSLRGEQNIQYF	TGTGCCAGCAGCTTAAGGGGAGAGCAAAACATTCAGTACTTC	-	-	TRBJ2-4	TRBV7-3
CAARDYTDTQYF	TGTGCCGCGAGGGACTACACAGATACGCAGTATTTT	TRBD2	-	TRBJ2-3	TRBV19
CASSELADTQYF	TGTGCCAGCAGCGAACTAGCAGATACGCAGTATTTT	-	few	TRBJ2-3	TRBV11-2
CASNRGQGNEQFF	TGTGCCAGCAACAGGGGGCAAGGAAATGAGCAGTTCTTC	TRBD1	few	TRBJ2-1	TRBV2
CSADRGMNTEAFF	TGCAGCGCGGACAGGGGAATGAACACTGAAGCTTTCTTT	TRBD1	-	TRBJ1-1	TRBV29-1
CASNSSANEQFF	TGCGCCAGCAATTCTAGTGCCAATGAGCAGTTCTTC	-	-	TRBJ2-1	TRBV10-2
CASSTGQPNMAYTF	TGTGCCAGCAGCACGGGACAGCCGAACATGGCCTACACCTTC	TRBD1	-	TRBJ1-2	TRBV5-8
CASSLGQGGPDTQYF	TGTGCCAGCAGCTTAGGCCAGGGGGGACCAGATACGCAGTATTTT	-	once	TRBJ2-3	TRBV11-2
CASSAFTVTGGANVLTF	TGTGCCAGCAGCGCTTTTACAGTTACCGGTGGGGCCAACGTCCTGACTTTC	-	-	TRBJ2-6	TRBV9
CASSAYGGSVADTQYF	TGTGCCAGCAGTGCTTATGGGGGGTCGGTGGCAGATACGCAGTATTTT	-	-	TRBJ2-3	TRBV27
CASSPTGALYTGELFF	TGCGCCAGCAGCCCAACAGGGGCATTATACACCGGGGAGCTGTTTTTT	TRBD1	once	TRBJ2-2	TRBV10-1
CASSLAGGTYEQYF	TGTGCCAGCAGCTTGGCGGGGGGGACCTACGAGCAGTACTTC	TRBD2	-	TRBJ2-7	TRBV5-4
CASSYSPGGAGNTIYF	TGTGCCAGCAGTTACTCCCCCGGCGGTGCTGGAAACACCATATATTTT	-	few	TRBJ1-3	TRBV6-6
CASSESMTAGDEQYF	TGCGCCAGCAGTGAGTCGATGACTGCGGGAGACGAGCAGTACTTC	TRBD2	-	TRBJ2-7	TRBV10-2
CASSSYPGAGTGELFF	TGTGCCAGCAGCTCCTACCCAGGGGCGGGCACCGGGGAGCTGTTTTTT	-	-	TRBJ2-2	TRBV11-2
CASSATGDYGYTF	TGTGCCAGCAGTGCCACAGGAGACTATGGCTACACCTTC	-	-	TRBJ1-2	TRBV6-1